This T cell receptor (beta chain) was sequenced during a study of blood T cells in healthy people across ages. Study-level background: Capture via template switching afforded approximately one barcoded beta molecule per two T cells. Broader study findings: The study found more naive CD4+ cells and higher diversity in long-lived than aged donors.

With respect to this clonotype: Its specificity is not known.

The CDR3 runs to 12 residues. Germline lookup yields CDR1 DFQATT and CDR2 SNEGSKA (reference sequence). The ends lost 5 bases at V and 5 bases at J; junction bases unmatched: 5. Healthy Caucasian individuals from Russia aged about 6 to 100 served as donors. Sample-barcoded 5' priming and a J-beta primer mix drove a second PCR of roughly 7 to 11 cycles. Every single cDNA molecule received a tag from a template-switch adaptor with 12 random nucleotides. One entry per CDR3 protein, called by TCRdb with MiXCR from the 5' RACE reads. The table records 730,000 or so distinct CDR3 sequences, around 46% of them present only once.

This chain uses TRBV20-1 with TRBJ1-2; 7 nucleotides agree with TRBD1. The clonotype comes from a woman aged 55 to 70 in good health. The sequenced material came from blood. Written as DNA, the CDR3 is TGCAGTGCTCAGGGGGTCGGGTATGGCTACACCTTC. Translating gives CSAQGVGYGYTF.